This TCR beta chain was captured in a study of shared clonotypes between healthy human individuals. Across the whole study: Researchers assigned three CD4 naive, three CD4 memory, two CD8 naive and one CD8 memory plate to each donor. The study, taken as a whole, reports: A few donors held approximately 5% of naive CD4 clonotypes in common.

The input for sorted-subset replicate PCRs was about 200 ng DNA, tens of thousands of T cell genomes. Sequencing used immunoSEQ multiplex PCR; TCRdb keeps in-frame clones, though not all of them. The repertoire holds 2 million to 2.5 million clones, with approximately 95% as singletons. About this clone: What it binds is not known.

The study separated CD4+ cells into CD45RA+ naive and CD45RA-negative memory subsets. This CDR3 has 15 residues. Germline CDR1 is MGHRA and CDR2 is YSYEKL. Trimming took off 0 bases at V and 6 bases at J, with 11 bases between the two ends. The sequencing input was naive CD4+ T cells sorted from blood. Subset here: CD45RA+ positively selected. The origin of this receptor is a man younger than 35 in good health. This chain joins TRBV4-1 and TRBJ2-2; D may be TRBD2 (6 bases). For the CDR3, the DNA is TGCGCCAGCAGCCAAGATACGGGGGTAGCCGGGGAGCTGTTTTTT. Protein: CASSQDTGVAGELFF.